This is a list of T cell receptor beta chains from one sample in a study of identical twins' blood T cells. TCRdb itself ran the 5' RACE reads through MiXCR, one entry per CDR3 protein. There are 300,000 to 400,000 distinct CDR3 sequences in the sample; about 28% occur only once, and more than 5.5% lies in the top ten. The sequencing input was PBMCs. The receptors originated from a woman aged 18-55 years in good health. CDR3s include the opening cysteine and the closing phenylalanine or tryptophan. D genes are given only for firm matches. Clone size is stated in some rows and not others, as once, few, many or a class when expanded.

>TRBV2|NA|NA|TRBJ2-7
TGTGCCAGCAGAATTGGATACGAGCAGTACTTC
CASRIGYEQYF
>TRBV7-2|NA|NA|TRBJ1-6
TGTGTCAGCAGCTTAGTATTGTCCGACATCGGGAAGGATTCACCCCTCCACTTT
CVSSLVLSDIGKDSPLHF
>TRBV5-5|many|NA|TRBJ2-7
TGTGCCAGCAGCTGGACTTTAACCTACGAGCAGTACTTC
CASSWTLTYEQYF
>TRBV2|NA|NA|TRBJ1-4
TGTGCCAGCAGTCCGGACCTGGCCAATGAAAAACTGTTTTTT
CASSPDLANEKLFF
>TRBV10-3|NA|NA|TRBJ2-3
TGTGCCACCAGTGAGTCATGGGCCCGCACAGATACGCAGTATTTT
CATSESWARTDTQYF
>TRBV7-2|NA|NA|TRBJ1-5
TGTGCCAGCAGCCCGAGCAACAGGGCCCAAGAACCCCAGCATTTT
CASSPSNRAQEPQHF
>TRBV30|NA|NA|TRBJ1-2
TGTGCCTGGTCCTCCGTCCGGGGGATCGATGGCTACACCTTC
CAWSSVRGIDGYTF
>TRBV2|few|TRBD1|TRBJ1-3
TGTGCCAGCAGTGACAGGGGGAACTCTGGAAACACCATATATTTT
CASSDRGNSGNTIYF
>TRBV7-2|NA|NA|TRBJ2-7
TGTGCCAGCAGCCCGGGGGACAGAATTTGGTCATACGAGCAGTACTTC
CASSPGDRIWSYEQYF
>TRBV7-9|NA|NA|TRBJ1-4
TGTGTCAGCAGCTCAGCTGGCGGGGGTGAAAAACTGTTTTTT
CVSSSAGGGEKLFF
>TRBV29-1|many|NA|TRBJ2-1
TGCAGCGTCGAGGGGGGGGACAGTTACAATGAGCAGTTCTTC
CSVEGGDSYNEQFF
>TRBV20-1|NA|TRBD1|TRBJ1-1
TGCAGTGCTAGTGACAGGGACTTAACTGAAGCTTTCTTT
CSASDRDLTEAFF
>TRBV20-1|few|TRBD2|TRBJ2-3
TGCAGTGCTAGAGGGCCGGGACTAGCGGACACAGATACGCAGTATTTT
CSARGPGLADTDTQYF
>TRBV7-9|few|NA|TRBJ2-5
TGTGCCAGCAGCTTAGGGACTCATGGAGTGATAGGGACCCAGTACTTC
CASSLGTHGVIGTQYF
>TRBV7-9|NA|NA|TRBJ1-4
TGTGCCAGCAGCTTGACGGGTTATGAAAAACTGTTTTTT
CASSLTGYEKLFF
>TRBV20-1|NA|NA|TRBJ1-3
TGCAGTGCTAGCGGGGACGAATCTGGAAACACCATATATTTT
CSASGDESGNTIYF
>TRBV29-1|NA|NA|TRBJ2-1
TGCAGCGGACTCCGGGACCAACAGTTCTTC
CSGLRDQQFF
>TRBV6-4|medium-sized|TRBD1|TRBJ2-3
TGTGCCAGCAGTGACGGACAGGGGGCGGATACGCAGTATTTT
CASSDGQGADTQYF
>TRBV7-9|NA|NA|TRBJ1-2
TGTGCCAGCGGCGCAAGCGAGGGACAAATCTATGGCTACACCTTC
CASGASEGQIYGYTF
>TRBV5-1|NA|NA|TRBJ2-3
TGCGCCAGCAGCTTCGGCGGGTTGGGAGCAGATACGCAGTATTTT
CASSFGGLGADTQYF
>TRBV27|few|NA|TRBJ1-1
TGTGCCAGCAGTTTAATCCCCTTAGACAGAGGAGGCACTGAAGCTTTCTTT
CASSLIPLDRGGTEAFF
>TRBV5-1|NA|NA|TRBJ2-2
TGCGCCAGCAGCTTCACCCAGGGGAGCCCCGGGGAGCTGTTTTTT
CASSFTQGSPGELFF
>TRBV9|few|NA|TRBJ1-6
TGTGCCAGCAGCTCCGTTACGGGGAATTCACCCCTCCACTTT
CASSSVTGNSPLHF
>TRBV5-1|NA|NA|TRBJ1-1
TGCGCCAGCAGCTGGGTCGTAGGACAGCCTGGCACTGAAGCTTTCTTT
CASSWVVGQPGTEAFF
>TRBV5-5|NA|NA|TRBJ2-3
TGTGCCAGCAGCTTGCCTCCTGGCCATAGCACAGATACGCAGTATTTT
CASSLPPGHSTDTQYF